This TCR beta chain emerged from a study of blood T cell repertoires in COVID-19. TCRdb keeps only in-frame clones here, not all; method: immunoSEQ multiplex PCR. The data show 210,000 or so clones, around 90% seen once. There are a few counts of this clone. Trimming cost V 5 bases and J 2 bases, with 12 bases left between them. The germline V gene encodes CDR1 SGHAT and CDR2 FQNNGV. The CDR3 totals 14 residues. This chain uses TRBV11-2 with TRBJ1-2, with D unresolved. The receptor was derived from a man younger than 40 with acute or convalescent COVID-19. The sample taken for sequencing was peripheral blood. CDR3 bases: TGTGCCAGCAGCCGTACAGATTCCAACTATGGCTACACCTTC. It yields the protein CASSRTDSNYGYTF.